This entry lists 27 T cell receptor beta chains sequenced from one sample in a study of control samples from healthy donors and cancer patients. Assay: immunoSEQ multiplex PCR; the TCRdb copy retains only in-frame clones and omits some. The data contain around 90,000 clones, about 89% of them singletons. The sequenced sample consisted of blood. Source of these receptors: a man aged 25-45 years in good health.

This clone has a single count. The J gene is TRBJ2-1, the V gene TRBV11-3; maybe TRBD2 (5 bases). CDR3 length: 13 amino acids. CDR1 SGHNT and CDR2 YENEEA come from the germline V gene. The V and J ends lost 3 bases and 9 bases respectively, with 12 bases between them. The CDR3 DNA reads TGTGCCAGCAGCTTCTATAGCGCTGGTGAGCAGTTCTTC. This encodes CASSFYSAGEQFF.

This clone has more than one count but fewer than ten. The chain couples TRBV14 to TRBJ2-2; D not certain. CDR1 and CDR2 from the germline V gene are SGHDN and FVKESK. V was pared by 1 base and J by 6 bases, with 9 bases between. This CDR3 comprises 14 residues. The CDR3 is CASSQGLTPGELFF. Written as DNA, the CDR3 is TGTGCCAGCAGCCAAGGACTTACCCCCGGGGAGCTGTTTTTT.

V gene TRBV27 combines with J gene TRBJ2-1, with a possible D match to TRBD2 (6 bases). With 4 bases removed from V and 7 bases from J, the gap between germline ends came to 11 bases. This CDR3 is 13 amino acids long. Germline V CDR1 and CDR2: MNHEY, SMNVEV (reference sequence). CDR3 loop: CASSSGGGNEQFF. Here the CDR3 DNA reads TGTGCCAGCAGTTCCGGGGGTGGGAATGAGCAGTTCTTC.

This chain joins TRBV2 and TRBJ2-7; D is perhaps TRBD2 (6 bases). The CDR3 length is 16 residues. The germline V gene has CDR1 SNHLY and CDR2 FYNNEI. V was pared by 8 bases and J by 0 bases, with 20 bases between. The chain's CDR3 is CASDLPGGSLSYEQYF. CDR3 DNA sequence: TGTGCCAGCGACCTCCCCGGGGGTAGTCTCTCCTACGAGCAGTACTTC.

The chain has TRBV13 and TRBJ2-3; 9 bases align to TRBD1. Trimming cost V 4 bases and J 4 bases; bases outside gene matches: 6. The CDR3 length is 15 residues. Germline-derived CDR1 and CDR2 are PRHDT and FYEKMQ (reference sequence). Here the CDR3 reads CASSSRDREADTQYF. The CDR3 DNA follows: TGTGCCAGCAGCTCCCGGGACAGGGAAGCAGATACGCAGTATTTT.

The CDR3 is CAWGTGRGSNTGELFF. The CDR3 DNA reads TGTGCCTGGGGGACCGGACGGGGGTCGAACACCGGGGAGCTGTTTTTT. J is TRBJ2-2 and V is TRBV30, with D tentatively TRBD2 (6 bases). There are 16 residues in the CDR3. The germline gives CDR1 GTSNPN, CDR2 SVGIG (reference sequence). V lost 5 bases to trimming and J lost 0 bases, with 16 bases between them.

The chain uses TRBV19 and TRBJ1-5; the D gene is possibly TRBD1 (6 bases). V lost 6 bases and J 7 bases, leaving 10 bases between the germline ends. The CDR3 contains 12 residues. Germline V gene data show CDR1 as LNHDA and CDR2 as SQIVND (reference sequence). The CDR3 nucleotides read TGTGCCAGTAGAACAGGGCGACAGCCCCAGCATTTT. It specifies CASRTGRQPQHF.

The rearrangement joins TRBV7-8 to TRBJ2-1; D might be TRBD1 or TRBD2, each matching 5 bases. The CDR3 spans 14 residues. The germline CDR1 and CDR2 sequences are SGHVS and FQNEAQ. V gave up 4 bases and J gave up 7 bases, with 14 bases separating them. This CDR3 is CASSSTVWGNEQFF. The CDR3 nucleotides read TGTGCCAGCAGCTCGACCGTATGGGGGAATGAGCAGTTCTTC.

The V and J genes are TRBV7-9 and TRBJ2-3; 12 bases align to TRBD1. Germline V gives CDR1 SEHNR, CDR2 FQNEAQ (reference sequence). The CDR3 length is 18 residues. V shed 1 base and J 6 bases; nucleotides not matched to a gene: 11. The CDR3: CASSLGVIRDRGLDTQYF. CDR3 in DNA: TGTGCCAGCAGCTTAGGGGTCATTCGGGACAGGGGGCTCGATACGCAGTATTTT. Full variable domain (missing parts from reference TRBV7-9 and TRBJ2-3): DTGVSQNPRHKITKRGQNVTFRCDPISEHNRLYWYRQTLGQGPEFLTYFQNEAQLEKSRLLSDRFSAERPKGSFSTLEIQRTEQGDSAMYLCASSLGVIRDRGLDTQYFGPGTRLTVL.

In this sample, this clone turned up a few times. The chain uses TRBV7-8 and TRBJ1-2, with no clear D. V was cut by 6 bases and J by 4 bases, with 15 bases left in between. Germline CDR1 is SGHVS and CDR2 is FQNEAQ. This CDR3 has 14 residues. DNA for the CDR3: TGTGCCAGCAGACGAAGCCCGTCGGGCTATGGCTACACCTTC. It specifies CASRRSPSGYGYTF.

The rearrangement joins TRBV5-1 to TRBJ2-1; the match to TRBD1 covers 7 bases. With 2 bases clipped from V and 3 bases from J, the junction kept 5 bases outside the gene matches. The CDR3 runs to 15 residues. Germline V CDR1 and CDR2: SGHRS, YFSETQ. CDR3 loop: CASSFSGGFYNEQFF. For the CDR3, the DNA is TGCGCCAGCAGCTTCTCAGGGGGATTCTACAATGAGCAGTTCTTC.

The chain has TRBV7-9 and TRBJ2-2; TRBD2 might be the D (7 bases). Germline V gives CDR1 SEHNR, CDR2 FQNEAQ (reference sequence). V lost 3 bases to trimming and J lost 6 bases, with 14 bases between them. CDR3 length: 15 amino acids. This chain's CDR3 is CASSLEGGPAGELFF. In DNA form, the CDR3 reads TGTGCCAGCAGCTTGGAGGGGGGGCCAGCCGGGGAGCTGTTTTTT.

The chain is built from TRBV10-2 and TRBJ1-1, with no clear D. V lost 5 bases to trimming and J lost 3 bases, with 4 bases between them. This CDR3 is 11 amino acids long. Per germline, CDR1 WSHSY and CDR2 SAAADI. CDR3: CASSTYTEAFF. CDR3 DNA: TGCGCCAGCAGTACCTACACTGAAGCTTTCTTT.

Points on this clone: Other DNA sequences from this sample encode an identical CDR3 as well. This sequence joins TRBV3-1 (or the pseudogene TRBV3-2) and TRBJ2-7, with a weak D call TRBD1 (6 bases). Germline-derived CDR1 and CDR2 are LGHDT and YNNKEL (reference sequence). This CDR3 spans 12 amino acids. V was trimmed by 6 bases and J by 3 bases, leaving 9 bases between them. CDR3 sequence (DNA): TGTGCCAGCAGTCGGACAGTCTACGAGCAGTACTTC. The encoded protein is CASSRTVYEQYF.

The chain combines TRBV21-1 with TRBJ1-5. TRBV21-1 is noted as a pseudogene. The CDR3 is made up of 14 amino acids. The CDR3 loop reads CASTPRRANQPQHF. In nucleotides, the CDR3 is TGTGCCAGCACCCCCCGGAGGGCCAATCAGCCCCAGCATTTT.

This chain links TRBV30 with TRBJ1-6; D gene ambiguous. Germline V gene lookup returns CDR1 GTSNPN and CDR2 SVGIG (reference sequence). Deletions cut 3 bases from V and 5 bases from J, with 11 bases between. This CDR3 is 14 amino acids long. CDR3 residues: CAWSPTFHNSPLHF. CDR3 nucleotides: TGTGCCTGGAGCCCGACCTTCCATAATTCACCCCTCCACTTT. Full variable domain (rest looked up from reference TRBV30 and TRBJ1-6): SQTIHQWPATLVQPVGSPLSLECTVEGTSNPNLYWYRQAAGRGLQLLFYSVGIGQISSEVPQNLSASRPQDRQFILSSKKLLLSDSGFYLCAWSPTFHNSPLHFGNGTRLTVT.

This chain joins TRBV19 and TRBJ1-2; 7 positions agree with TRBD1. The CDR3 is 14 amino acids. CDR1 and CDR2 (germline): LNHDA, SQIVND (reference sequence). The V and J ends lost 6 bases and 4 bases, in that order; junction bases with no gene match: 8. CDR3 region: CASRRTGQIYGYTF. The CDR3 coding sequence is TGTGCCAGTAGAAGAACGGGACAGATCTATGGCTACACCTTC.

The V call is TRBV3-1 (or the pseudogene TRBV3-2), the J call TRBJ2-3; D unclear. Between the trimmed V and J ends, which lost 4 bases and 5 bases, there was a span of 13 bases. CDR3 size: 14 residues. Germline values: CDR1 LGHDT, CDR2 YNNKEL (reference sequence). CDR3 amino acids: CASSPAHGLDTQYF. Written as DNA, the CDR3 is TGTGCCAGCAGCCCTGCCCATGGGTTAGATACGCAGTATTTT.

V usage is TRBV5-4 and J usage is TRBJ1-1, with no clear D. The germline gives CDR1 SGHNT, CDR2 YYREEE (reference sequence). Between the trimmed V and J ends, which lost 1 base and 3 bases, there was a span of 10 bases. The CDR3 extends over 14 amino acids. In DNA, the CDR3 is TGTGCCAGCAGCTTGTCCCGAGGCGACACTGAAGCTTTCTTT. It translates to CASSLSRGDTEAFF.

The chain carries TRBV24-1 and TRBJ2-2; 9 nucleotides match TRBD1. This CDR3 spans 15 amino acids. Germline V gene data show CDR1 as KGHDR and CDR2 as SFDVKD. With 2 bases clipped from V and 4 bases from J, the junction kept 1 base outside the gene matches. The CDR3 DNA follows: TGTGCCACCAGTGATTACAGGGGGCGCACCGGGGAGCTGTTTTTT. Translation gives CATSDYRGRTGELFF.

The CDR3 here is CASSISRGLTDTQYF. CDR3 sequence (DNA): TGTGCCAGTAGTATTTCCCGGGGCCTCACAGATACGCAGTATTTT. V is TRBV19 and J is TRBJ2-3; either TRBD1 or TRBD2 may fit D (5 bases each). The CDR3 contains 15 residues. Trimming took 3 bases from V and 2 from J, leaving 12 bases between them. Germline CDR1 is LNHDA and CDR2 is SQIVND (reference sequence).

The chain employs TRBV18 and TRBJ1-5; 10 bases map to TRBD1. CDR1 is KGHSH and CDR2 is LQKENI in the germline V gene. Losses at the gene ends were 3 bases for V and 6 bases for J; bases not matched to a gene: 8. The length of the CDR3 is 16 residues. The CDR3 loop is CASSPTGTGVGQPQHF. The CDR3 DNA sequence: TGTGCCAGCTCACCCACCGGGACAGGGGTGGGTCAGCCCCAGCATTTT.

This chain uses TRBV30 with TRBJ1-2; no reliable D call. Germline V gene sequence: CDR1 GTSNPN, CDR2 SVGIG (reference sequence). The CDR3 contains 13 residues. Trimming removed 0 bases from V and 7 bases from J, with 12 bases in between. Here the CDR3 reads CAWSVTRSGGYTF. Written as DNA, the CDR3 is TGTGCCTGGAGTGTTACCCGGTCTGGTGGCTACACCTTC. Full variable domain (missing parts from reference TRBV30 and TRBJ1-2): SQTIHQWPATLVQPVGSPLSLECTVEGTSNPNLYWYRQAAGRGLQLLFYSVGIGQISSEVPQNLSASRPQDRQFILSSKKLLLSDSGFYLCAWSVTRSGGYTFGSGTRLTVV.

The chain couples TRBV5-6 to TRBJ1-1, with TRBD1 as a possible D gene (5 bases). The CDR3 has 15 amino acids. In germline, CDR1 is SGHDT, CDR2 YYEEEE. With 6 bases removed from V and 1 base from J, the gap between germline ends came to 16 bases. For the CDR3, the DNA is TGTGCCAGCAACGTATTACCGACAGAGAACACTGAAGCTTTCTTT. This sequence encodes CASNVLPTENTEAFF.

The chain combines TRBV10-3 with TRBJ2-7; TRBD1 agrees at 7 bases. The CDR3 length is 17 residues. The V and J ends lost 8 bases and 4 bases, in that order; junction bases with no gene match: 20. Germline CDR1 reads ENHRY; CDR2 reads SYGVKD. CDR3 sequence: CAIRASRDRVLAYEQYF. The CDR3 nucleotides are TGTGCCATCCGGGCATCCCGTGACAGGGTGTTGGCGTACGAGCAGTACTTC.

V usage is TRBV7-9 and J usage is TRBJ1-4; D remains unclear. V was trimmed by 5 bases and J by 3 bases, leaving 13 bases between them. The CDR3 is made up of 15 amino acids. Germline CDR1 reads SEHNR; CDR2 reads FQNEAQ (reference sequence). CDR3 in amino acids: CASSRSTDSNEKLFF. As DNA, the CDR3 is TGTGCCAGCAGCCGTTCTACAGACTCTAATGAAAAACTGTTTTTT.

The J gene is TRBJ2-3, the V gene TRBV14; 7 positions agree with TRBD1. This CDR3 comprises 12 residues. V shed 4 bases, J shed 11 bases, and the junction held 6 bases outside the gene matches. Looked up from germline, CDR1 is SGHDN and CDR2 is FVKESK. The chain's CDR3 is CASSLTGEKQYF. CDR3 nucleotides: TGTGCCAGCAGCCTTACAGGGGAAAAGCAGTATTTT.